The following is a T cell receptor beta chain sequence with its context. This record belongs to a study of PD-1 blockade in classical Hodgkin lymphoma. The germline V gene has CDR1 SGHRS and CDR2 YFSETQ. CDR3 length equals 14 residues. Between the trimmed V and J ends, which lost 4 bases and 3 bases, there was a span of 11 bases. As to time point: cycle 4 day 1 (C4D1), after six to seven weeks of nivolumab. Each patient relapsed following autologous stem cell transplantation, and prior brentuximab vedotin exposure differed. Clones were sequenced by immunoSEQ multiplex PCR, and TCRdb holds only the in-frame ones, with some missing. The sample has around 20,000 clones; less than 75% are singletons.

The clonotype comes from a human donor with classical Hodgkin lymphoma. The chain carries TRBV5-1 and TRBJ2-1; TRBD2 might be the D (6 bases). Sequencing used peripheral blood mononuclear cells (PBMCs), obtained before the fourth cycle of nivolumab. The CDR3 reads CASSQSGSYNEQFF. In DNA form, the CDR3 reads TGCGCCAGCAGCCAATCCGGGAGCTACAATGAGCAGTTCTTC.